This TCR beta chain was sequenced during a study of OX40 agonist ivuxolimab in advanced cancers. In the case of this clone: The target antigen is unknown.

Measured with immunoSEQ multiplex PCR; TCRdb has only the in-frame clones, and not every one. The sample lists fewer than 65,000 clones; about 89% were seen once. In germline, CDR1 is SEHNR, CDR2 FQNEAQ (reference sequence). CDR3 length: 14 residues. V lost 5 bases to trimming and J lost 3 bases; unmatched junction nucleotides: 7. Points from the study as a whole: On average, a greater number of expanded clones characterised CD8+ T cells relative to CD4+.

Excluded were patients having autoimmune disease history or systemic immunosuppression. The chain employs TRBV7-9 and TRBJ2-7; 7 bases map to TRBD2. The sequence was obtained from an adult with an advanced solid tumor such as melanoma, head and neck, liver or kidney cancer. Sample: CD4+ or CD8+ T cells sorted from blood, taken in a trial of the OX40 agonist ivuxolimab. CDR3 coding DNA: TGTGCCAGCAGCCGGGGAGGGTTTAACTACGAGCAGTACTTC. Amino acids: CASSRGGFNYEQYF. The entire variable domain, with the rest obtained from reference TRBV7-9 and TRBJ2-7, is as follows: DTGVSQNPRHKITKRGQNVTFRCDPISEHNRLYWYRQTLGQGPEFLTYFQNEAQLEKSRLLSDRFSAERPKGSFSTLEIQRTEQGDSAMYLCASSRGGFNYEQYFGPGTRLTVT.